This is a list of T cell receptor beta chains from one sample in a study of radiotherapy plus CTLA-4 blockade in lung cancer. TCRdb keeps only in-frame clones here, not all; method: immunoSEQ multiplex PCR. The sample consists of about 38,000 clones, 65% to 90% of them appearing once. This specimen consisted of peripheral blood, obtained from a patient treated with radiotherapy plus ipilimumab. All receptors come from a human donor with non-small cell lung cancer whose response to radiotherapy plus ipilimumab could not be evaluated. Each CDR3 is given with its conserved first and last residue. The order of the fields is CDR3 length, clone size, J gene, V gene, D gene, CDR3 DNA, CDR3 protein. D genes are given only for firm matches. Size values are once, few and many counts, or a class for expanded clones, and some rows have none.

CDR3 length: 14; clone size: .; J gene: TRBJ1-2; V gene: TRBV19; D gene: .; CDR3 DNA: TGTGCCAGTAGTATAGAAAAGGGGTCCTATGGCTACACCTTC; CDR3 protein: CASSIEKGSYGYTF
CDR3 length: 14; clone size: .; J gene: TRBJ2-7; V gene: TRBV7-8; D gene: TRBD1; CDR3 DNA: TGTGCCAGCAGCTTCCGGGACAGGGCCTACGAGCAGTACTTC; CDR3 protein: CASSFRDRAYEQYF
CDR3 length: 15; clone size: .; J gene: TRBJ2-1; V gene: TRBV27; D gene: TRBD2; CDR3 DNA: TGTGCCAGCAGTTTTCGGGGGGTAACCTACAATGAGCAGTTCTTC; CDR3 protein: CASSFRGVTYNEQFF
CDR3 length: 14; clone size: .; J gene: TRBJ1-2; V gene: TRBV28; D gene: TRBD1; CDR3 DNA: TGTGCCAGCAGTGAAGGCAGGGGGATCTATGGCTACACCTTC; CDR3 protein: CASSEGRGIYGYTF
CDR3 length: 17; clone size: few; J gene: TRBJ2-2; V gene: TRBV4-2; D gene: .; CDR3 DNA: TGTGCCAGCAGCCAAGAAATTACTAGCACCGGCACCGGGGAGCTGTTTTTT; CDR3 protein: CASSQEITSTGTGELFF
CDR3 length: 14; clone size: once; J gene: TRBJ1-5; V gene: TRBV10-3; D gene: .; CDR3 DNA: TGTGCCATCAGTGACCAGAATAGCAATCAGCCCCAGCATTTT; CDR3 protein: CAISDQNSNQPQHF
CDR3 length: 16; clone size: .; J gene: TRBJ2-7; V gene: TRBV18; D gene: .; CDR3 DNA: TGTGCCAGCTCACCACCGGGCAGGGGCGGGTCCTACGAGCAGTACTTC; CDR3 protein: CASSPPGRGGSYEQYF
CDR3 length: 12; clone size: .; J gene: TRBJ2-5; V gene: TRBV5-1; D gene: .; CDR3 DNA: TGCGCCAGCAGCTTGATGAGAGAGACCCAGTACTTC; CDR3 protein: CASSLMRETQYF
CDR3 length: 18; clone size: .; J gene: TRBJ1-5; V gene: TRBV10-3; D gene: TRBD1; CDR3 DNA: TGTGCCATCAGTGCTGGCCCGGGGACAGGGGCGGTCAATCAGCCCCAGCATTTT; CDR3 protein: CAISAGPGTGAVNQPQHF
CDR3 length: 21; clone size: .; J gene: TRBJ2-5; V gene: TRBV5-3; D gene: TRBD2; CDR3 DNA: TGTGCCAGAAGCCTTAGGCAGGGGGCCACCGGTAGCGGGGGGCCGGTGGAGACCCAGTACTTC; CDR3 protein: CARSLRQGATGSGGPVETQYF
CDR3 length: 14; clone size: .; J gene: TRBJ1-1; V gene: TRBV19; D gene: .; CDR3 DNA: TGTGCCAGTAGTAAGGCGGGAAGGAGCACTGAAGCTTTCTTT; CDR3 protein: CASSKAGRSTEAFF
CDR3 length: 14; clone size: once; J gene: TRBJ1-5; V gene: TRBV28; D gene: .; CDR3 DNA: TGTGCCAGCAGTCTTACAGGGTATAGTCAGCCCCAGCATTTT; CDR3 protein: CASSLTGYSQPQHF
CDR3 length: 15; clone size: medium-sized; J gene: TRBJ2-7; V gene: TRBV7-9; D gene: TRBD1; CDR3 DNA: TGTGCCAGCAGCCCCAGGGGGCGACTGCACTACGAGCAGTACTTC; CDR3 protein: CASSPRGRLHYEQYF
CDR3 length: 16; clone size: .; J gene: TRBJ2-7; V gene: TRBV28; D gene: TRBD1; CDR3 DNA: TGTGCCAGCAGTTTGGCTTCACGACAGGGTCTCCACGAGCAGTACTTC; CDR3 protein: CASSLASRQGLHEQYF
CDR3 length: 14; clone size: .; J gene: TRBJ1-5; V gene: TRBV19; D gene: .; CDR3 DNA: TGTGCCAGTAGTATAGGGGACAACAATCAGCCCCAGCATTTT; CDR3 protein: CASSIGDNNQPQHF
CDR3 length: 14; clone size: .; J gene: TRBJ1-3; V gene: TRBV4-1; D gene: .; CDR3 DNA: TGCGCCAGCAGCCAAAGGACTACCGGAAACACCATATATTTT; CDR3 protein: CASSQRTTGNTIYF
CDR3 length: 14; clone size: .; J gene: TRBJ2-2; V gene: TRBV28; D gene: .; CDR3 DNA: TGTGCCAGCAGTTTACGACTAGAAGCCGGGGAGCTGTTTTTT; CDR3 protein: CASSLRLEAGELFF
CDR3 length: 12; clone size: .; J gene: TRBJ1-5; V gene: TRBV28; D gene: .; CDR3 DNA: TGTGCCAGCAGAACCCGGGATATCCAGATGCATTTT; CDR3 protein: CASRTRDIQMHF
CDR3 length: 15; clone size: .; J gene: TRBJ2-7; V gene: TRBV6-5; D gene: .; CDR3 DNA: TGTGCCAGCAGTTACTCTCCGGGATTCGCCTACGAGCAGTACTTC; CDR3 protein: CASSYSPGFAYEQYF
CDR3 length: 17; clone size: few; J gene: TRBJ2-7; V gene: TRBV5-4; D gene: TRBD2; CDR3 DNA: TGTGCCAGCAGTATCGGGGGGGGGATAACCTCCTCCTACGAGCAGTACTTC; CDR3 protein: CASSIGGGITSSYEQYF
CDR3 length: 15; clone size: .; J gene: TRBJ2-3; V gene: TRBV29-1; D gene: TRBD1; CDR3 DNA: TGCAGCGCTCCGGGACAGGGAGTTTACACAGATACGCAGTATTTT; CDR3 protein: CSAPGQGVYTDTQYF
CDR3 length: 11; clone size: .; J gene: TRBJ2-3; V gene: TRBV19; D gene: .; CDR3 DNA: TGTGCCAGTAGGAGGGAGGATACGCAGTATTTT; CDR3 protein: CASRREDTQYF
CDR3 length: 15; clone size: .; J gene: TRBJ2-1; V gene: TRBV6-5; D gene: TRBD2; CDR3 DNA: TGTGCCAGCAGTTACACGACTAGCGGGAGACATGAGCAGTTCTTC; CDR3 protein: CASSYTTSGRHEQFF
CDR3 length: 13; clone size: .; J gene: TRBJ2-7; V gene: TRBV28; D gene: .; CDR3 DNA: TGTGCCAGCAGTGTCAGGGGTGGTTACGAGCAGTACTTC; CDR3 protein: CASSVRGGYEQYF
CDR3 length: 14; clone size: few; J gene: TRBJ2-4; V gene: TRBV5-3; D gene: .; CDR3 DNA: TGTGCCAGCAGCAACGGTCGCTTCGGGGTTTTTCAGTACTTC; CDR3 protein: CASSNGRFGVFQYF
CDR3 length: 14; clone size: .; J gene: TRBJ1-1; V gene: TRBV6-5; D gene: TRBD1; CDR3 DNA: TGTGCCAGCACCTCGACAGGGGGATGGACTGAAGCTTTCTTT; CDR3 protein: CASTSTGGWTEAFF
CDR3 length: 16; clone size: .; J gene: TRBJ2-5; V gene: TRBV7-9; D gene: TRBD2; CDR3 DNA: TGTGCCAGCAGCCCCCGGGCTAGCGGGGAGGCGGAGACCCAGTACTTC; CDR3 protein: CASSPRASGEAETQYF